The T cell receptor beta chain described here comes from a study of monozygotic twins with inflammatory bowel disease. TCRdb derives one entry per CDR3 protein from the 5' RACE reads, leaving out DNA. This repertoire includes around 380,000 distinct CDR3 sequences. CDR1 is MNHEY, CDR2 SMNVEV, per germline (reference sequence). CDR3 length: 13 residues. J is TRBJ2-2 and V is TRBV27. The TCR was taken from a human donor with ulcerative colitis or Crohn's disease, or a healthy co-twin of an affected twin (not recorded which). Sequencing was done on a sample of blood. The CDR3 protein is CASSLAASGELFF.